Shown below are 23 T cell receptor beta chains from a single sample sequenced in a study of cytomegalovirus exposure and HLA in healthy donors. 13 Jbeta primers and 60 Vbeta primers were used for the PCR. TCRdb's copy holds only in-frame clones and misses some; the assay was immunoSEQ multiplex PCR. The ten top clones account for 20% to 30%, within a sample of 40,000 to 60,000 clones. The sequenced sample consisted of PBMCs. The receptors were gathered from a man aged 35 to 55 in good health and CMV-seropositive.

J is TRBJ1-1 and V is TRBV7-2, with a tentative D call TRBD1 (6 bases). Germline assignment: CDR1 SGHTA and CDR2 FQGNSA. There are 13 residues in the CDR3. Trimming removed 2 bases from V and 5 bases from J, with 9 bases in between. Here the CDR3 reads CASSLLRGTEAFF. In DNA form, the CDR3 reads TGTGCCAGCAGCTTACTAAGGGGGACTGAAGCTTTCTTT.

V usage is TRBV6-5 and J usage is TRBJ2-2; the D gene is possibly TRBD2 (5 bases). Deletions cut 6 bases from V and 7 bases from J, with 18 bases between. Germline lookup yields CDR1 MNHEY and CDR2 SVGAGI. This CDR3 contains 15 residues. DNA of the CDR3: TGTGCCAGCAGCTTACCCCTCTCCCGGGGCGGGGAGCTGTTTTTT. It specifies CASSLPLSRGGELFF.

J is TRBJ1-1 and V is TRBV6-5, with TRBD1 matching 8 bases. The CDR3 loop spans 13 amino acids. Germline values: CDR1 MNHEY, CDR2 SVGAGI. J gave up 5 bases and V 6 bases, and 5 bases lay outside the gene matches. The DNA of the CDR3 is TGTGCCAGCAGCCCCAGGGGGCCGACTGAAGCTTTCTTT. The encoded protein is CASSPRGPTEAFF.

The CDR3 bases are TGTGCCAGCAGCGCAATACCGGGACAGAAAGAGACCCAGTACTTC. Translated: CASSAIPGQKETQYF. J is TRBJ2-5 and V is TRBV9, with 7 bases lining up with TRBD1. After removal of 3 bases from V and 3 bases from J, the junction contained 8 bases not matched to a gene. CDR1 is SGDLS and CDR2 is YYNGEE in the germline V gene. The CDR3 loop spans 15 amino acids. Combining the CDR3 with reference TRBV9 and TRBJ2-5 gives the whole variable domain DSGVTQTPKHLITATGQRVTLRCSPRSGDLSVYWYQQSLDQGLQFLIQYYNGEERAKGNILERFSAQQFPDLHSELNLSSLELGDSALYFCASSAIPGQKETQYFGPGTRLLVL.

The rearrangement links TRBV30 to TRBJ2-2; D ambiguous. CDR1 and CDR2 from the germline V gene are GTSNPN and SVGIG (reference sequence). This CDR3 comprises 15 residues. With 2 bases removed from V and 0 bases from J, the gap between germline ends came to 10 bases. CDR3 sequence (DNA): TGTGCCTGGAGTTGGAGCAGAACGAACACCGGGGAGCTGTTTTTT. Protein product: CAWSWSRTNTGELFF.

This chain joins TRBV5-6 and TRBJ1-1; no definite D call. This CDR3 has 13 amino acids. V gave up 3 bases and J gave up 0 bases, with 6 bases separating them. CDR1 is SGHDT, CDR2 YYEEEE, per germline. The CDR3 DNA reads TGTGCCAGCAGCTCGAGAGTGAACACTGAAGCTTTCTTT. This gives the protein CASSSRVNTEAFF.

The chain joins TRBV4-2 to TRBJ2-1; 9 bases fit TRBD2. Germline V gene data show CDR1 as LGHNA and CDR2 as YNFKEQ. This CDR3 is built from 16 residues. The V segment lost 0 bases and the J segment 6 bases; nucleotides outside the gene matches: 6. The CDR3: CASSQELAGGFNEQFF. In DNA, the CDR3 is TGTGCCAGCAGCCAAGAGCTTGCGGGAGGGTTCAATGAGCAGTTCTTC.

The J gene is TRBJ2-3, the V gene TRBV14; TRBD1 is a possible D gene (7 bases). V lost 2 bases and J lost 4, with 16 bases in between. The V gene's germline CDR1 is SGHDN and CDR2 FVKESK. The CDR3 is 16 residues long. CDR3 nucleotide sequence: TGTGCCAGCAGCCAAAATCGACAGGGAGGCGCAGATACGCAGTATTTT. Translated: CASSQNRQGGADTQYF.

On this clone: A read error may produce the germline difference seen at one junction end. Other DNA sequences of this sample code for an identical CDR3. The V call is TRBV30, the J call TRBJ1-5, with TRBD1 as a possible D gene (5 bases). The CDR3 sequence is 15 residues long. Germline values: CDR1 GTSNPN, CDR2 SVGIG (reference sequence). CDR3 nucleotides: TGCGCCTGGAGTGTTAGGGGTTCCCTCAATCAGCCCCAGCATTTT. Residues: CAWSVRGSLNQPQHF. Complete variable domain (other parts from reference TRBV30 and TRBJ1-5): SQTIHQWPATLVQPVGSPLSLECTVEGTSNPNLYWYRQAAGRGLQLLFYSVGIGQISSEVPQNLSASRPQDRQFILSSKKLLLSDSGFYLCAWSVRGSLNQPQHFGDGTRLSIL.

V usage is TRBV4-3 and J usage is TRBJ2-5, with a possible D match to TRBD2 (5 bases). The CDR3 covers 14 residues. The ends were cut back, 4 bases at V and 4 bases at J, with 13 bases in the middle. CDR1 and CDR2 from the germline V gene are LGHNA and YSLEER. The CDR3, as DNA: TGCGCCAGCAGCCCGGGGTGGCAGGTAGAGACCCAGTACTTC. It yields the protein CASSPGWQVETQYF.

The rearrangement links TRBV6-6 to TRBJ1-5, with D possibly matching TRBD1 (5 bases). This CDR3 contains 15 residues. CDR1 and CDR2 (germline): MNHNY, SVGAGI (reference sequence). Trimming removed 3 bases from V and 4 bases from J, with 13 bases in between. CDR3 residues: CASSYTTGGNQPQHF. The CDR3, as DNA: TGTGCCAGCAGTTATACAACCGGGGGGAATCAGCCCCAGCATTTT.

This chain connects TRBV10-1 to TRBJ1-5, with a weak D call TRBD1 (6 bases). V was trimmed by 3 bases and J by 2 bases, leaving 20 bases between them. The germline V gene has CDR1 WNHNN and CDR2 SYGVQD (reference sequence). The CDR3 contains 18 residues. CDR3 DNA: TGCGCCAGCAGTGACGGGGGGCGCATTAGGGGTGGCAATCAGCCCCAGCATTTT. Translating it yields CASSDGGRIRGGNQPQHF.

The chain employs TRBV30 and TRBJ2-1; 7 bases are shared with TRBD2. This CDR3 contains 13 residues. The V segment lost 5 bases and the J segment 6 bases; nucleotides outside the gene matches: 7. Germline values: CDR1 GTSNPN, CDR2 SVGIG (reference sequence). The CDR3 sequence: CAWGLEGFNEQFF. In DNA form, the CDR3 reads TGTGCCTGGGGACTAGAGGGGTTCAATGAGCAGTTCTTC.

The chain employs TRBV27 and TRBJ2-7; the match to TRBD1 covers 7 bases. Germline V gene sequence: CDR1 MNHEY, CDR2 SMNVEV (reference sequence). V shed 4 bases and J 3 bases; nucleotides not matched to a gene: 9. The CDR3 loop spans 15 amino acids. This CDR3 is CASSSPRDRYYEQYF. In DNA, the CDR3 is TGTGCCAGCAGTTCGCCTCGGGACAGATACTACGAGCAGTACTTC.

The chain recombines TRBV19 with TRBJ2-5, with a weak D call TRBD2 (7 bases). CDR3 size: 18 residues. CDR1 is LNHDA and CDR2 is SQIVND in the germline V gene (reference sequence). V gave up 0 bases and J gave up 0 bases, with 17 bases separating them. The CDR3 nucleotides are TGTGCCAGTAGTATAGAGGGCGGCGGGGGCTTGTACCAAGAGACCCAGTACTTC. Amino acids: CASSIEGGGGLYQETQYF.

The V and J genes are TRBV4-3 and TRBJ2-3; maybe TRBD2 (7 bases). V was clipped by 1 base and J by 1 base, with 15 bases between them. The CDR3 has 17 residues. Per germline, CDR1 LGHNA and CDR2 YSLEER. The CDR3 here is CASSQGPLGGGTDTQYF. The CDR3 DNA reads TGCGCCAGCAGCCAAGGCCCCTTAGGGGGGGGCACAGATACGCAGTATTTT.

The rearrangement links TRBV10-1 to TRBJ2-7, with 9 bases fitting TRBD1. V gave up 3 bases and J gave up 1 base; unmatched junction bases: 4. CDR1 and CDR2 (germline): WNHNN, SYGVQD (reference sequence). The CDR3 has 15 residues. CDR3 amino acids: CASSDPGQGSYEQYF. DNA for the CDR3: TGCGCCAGCAGTGACCCGGGACAGGGATCCTACGAGCAGTACTTC.

The chain recombines TRBV7-9 with TRBJ1-1, with D possibly being TRBD1 (5 bases). The V and J ends lost 5 bases and 1 base respectively, with 11 bases between them. The germline V gene encodes CDR1 SEHNR and CDR2 FQNEAQ (reference sequence). The CDR3 extends over 14 amino acids. The CDR3 protein is CASSLGQRNTEAFF. The CDR3 DNA reads as TGTGCCAGCAGCCTGGGGCAGAGGAACACTGAAGCTTTCTTT.

The chain combines TRBV30 with TRBJ1-2; D is unclear. Germline values: CDR1 GTSNPN, CDR2 SVGIG (reference sequence). Between the trimmed V and J ends, which lost 0 bases and 2 bases, there was a span of 7 bases. The CDR3 consists of 13 residues. This CDR3 is CAWSVTDNYGYTF. As DNA, the CDR3 is TGTGCCTGGAGTGTAACAGACAACTATGGCTACACCTTC.

This chain uses TRBV14 with TRBJ1-2; D possibly corresponds to TRBD1 (6 bases). Germline V gene sequence: CDR1 SGHDN, CDR2 FVKESK. This CDR3 spans 14 amino acids. The germline V and J ends were trimmed by 4 bases and 1 base, with 10 bases remaining between them. This chain's CDR3 is CASSRRQDNYGYTF. The CDR3 nucleotides are TGTGCCAGCAGCCGACGACAGGATAACTATGGCTACACCTTC.

This chain connects TRBV7-9 to TRBJ2-7; 7 positions agree with TRBD1. The CDR3 spans 10 residues. V lost 3 bases and J lost 12; bases outside the gene matches: 2. CDR1 is SEHNR and CDR2 is FQNEAQ in the germline V gene (reference sequence). As DNA, the CDR3 is TGTGCCAGCAGCTTGGACAGGCTGTACTTC. Translating it yields CASSLDRLYF.

The rearrangement uses TRBV28 and TRBJ2-3, with a possible D match to TRBD1 (6 bases). In germline, CDR1 is MDHEN, CDR2 SYDVKM. CDR3 length: 12 amino acids. Trimming took 7 bases from V and 5 from J, leaving 10 bases between them. The CDR3 reads CASTPTGDTQYF. CDR3 nucleotides: TGTGCCAGCACACCGACAGGAGATACGCAGTATTTT.

The DNA for the CDR3 is TGTGCCAGCAGCGAACAGGGGGTTGCTGGAAACACCATATATTTT. Translating it yields CASSEQGVAGNTIYF. The gene calls are TRBV9 and TRBJ1-3, with TRBD1 matching over 8 bases. Germline CDR1 SGDLS, CDR2 YYNGEE. V dropped 3 bases and J dropped 2; count of bases not matched to a gene: 4. The CDR3 runs 15 residues.